The clone carrying this T cell receptor (beta chain) was recorded at least ten times. The antigen is not known. From the reads, TCRdb called clonotypes with MiXCR, one entry per CDR3 protein. The sample carries 310,000 or so distinct CDR3 sequences, over 20% recorded once. This record comes from a study of T cell repertoires in cytomegalovirus infection. Looked up from germline, CDR1 is SGHTA and CDR2 is FQGNSA. The CDR3 has 15 residues. V lost 5 bases, J lost 2 bases, and 7 bases stayed unmatched. Findings and caveats of the study: Predominance within the ex vivo response was attributable to HLA-C-restricted CMV-specific TCR beta clonotypes.

The J gene is TRBJ2-7, the V gene TRBV7-2; 9 bases map to TRBD1. This sequence was found in a human donor in good health (CMV status not recorded). Some clones in this sample may be carry-over from other donors' samples. The specimen sequenced was PBMCs. The CDR3 coding sequence is TGTGCCAGCAGCCCAGGGGGGACAGGGCCCTACGAGCAGTACTTC. It codes for CASSPGGTGPYEQYF. Full variable domain (rest looked up from reference TRBV7-2 and TRBJ2-7): GAGVSQSPSNKVTEKGKDVELRCDPISGHTALYWYRQSLGQGLEFLIYFQGNSAPDKSGLPSDRFSAERTGGSVSTLTIQRTQQEDSAVYLCASSPGGTGPYEQYFGPGTRLTVT.